This T cell receptor (beta chain) was sequenced for a study of blood T cell repertoires in COVID-19. Study-wide background: From the United States, Italy and Spain came samples of acute and convalescent COVID-19. Sources were T cells, B-cell-depleted T cells, or PBMCs; the material itself was cDNA or gDNA.

Source study methods: Nucleated cell counts were estimated from reference gene primer amplification. Method: immunoSEQ multiplex PCR; TCRdb's copy keeps in-frame clones and lacks some. V and J calls and clone size are those listed in that table; D and trimming were worked out from the DNA. The repertoire has approximately 200,000 clones, 70% to 90% of them found once; the top ten carry more than 0.75%. CDR3 length equals 13 residues. The V and J ends lost 6 bases and 8 bases respectively, with 11 bases between them. CDR1 is MNHEY and CDR2 is SVGAGI in the germline V gene. This TCR was recovered from a man aged 35 to 55 with acute or convalescent COVID-19. Sequencing was performed on peripheral blood. This chain uses TRBV6-5 with TRBJ1-6; D remains unclear. CDR3 sequence reads: CASRTNRDSPLHF. As DNA, the CDR3 is TGTGCCAGCAGGACTAATAGGGATTCACCCCTCCACTTT.